The 17 T cell receptor beta chains given below trace back to one sample, sequenced in a study of identifying expanded T cells in peripheral blood. Repertoires were generated with immunoSEQ multiplex PCR, while TCRdb's copy carries only in-frame clones and drops some. The data show about 94,000 clones, approximately 86% seen once. Sample: blood. The source of these receptors is a person between 18 and 69 years old in good health.

This chain joins TRBV11-2 and TRBJ1-2; tentative D call: TRBD1 (5 bases). V lost 0 bases, J lost 4 bases, and 6 bases lay in between. Germline V gene lookup returns CDR1 SGHAT and CDR2 FQNNGV. The CDR3 is 13 residues long. CDR3 nucleotide sequence: TGTGCCAGCAGCTTAGATGGGACCTATGGCTACACCTTC. This gives the protein CASSLDGTYGYTF.

V gene TRBV18 combines with J gene TRBJ1-2; D gene ambiguous. Germline CDR1 is KGHSH and CDR2 is LQKENI. Deletions cut 3 bases from V and 2 bases from J, with 16 bases between. This CDR3 is 16 amino acids long. The CDR3 DNA sequence: TGTGCCAGCTCACCTCAAGGCCCGGAGTACAACTATGGCTACACCTTC. Translating gives CASSPQGPEYNYGYTF.

This chain connects TRBV11-3 to TRBJ1-5; 8 bases map to TRBD1. The length of the CDR3 is 14 residues. Germline V gene sequence: CDR1 SGHNT, CDR2 YENEEA. After removal of 9 bases from V and 6 bases from J, the junction contained 10 bases not matched to a gene. The CDR3 region is CARITQGESQPQHF. Here the CDR3 DNA reads TGTGCCAGGATTACACAGGGGGAAAGTCAGCCCCAGCATTTT.

This chain joins TRBV19 and TRBJ1-5; 10 nucleotides line up with TRBD1. The CDR3 covers 15 residues. V dropped 7 bases and J dropped 4; count of bases not matched to a gene: 7. Germline assignment: CDR1 LNHDA and CDR2 SQIVND (reference sequence). CDR3 DNA: TGTGCCAGTACCTCAAGACAGGGGGCTAATCAGCCCCAGCATTTT. It yields the protein CASTSRQGANQPQHF.

V and J are TRBV2 and TRBJ1-6; 7 nucleotides align to TRBD1. The CDR3 totals 15 residues. Unmatched junction bases numbered 7, after V lost 7 bases and J lost 4 bases. The germline V gene has CDR1 SNHLY and CDR2 FYNNEI. CDR3 in amino acids: CASNRGNPYNSPLHF. The CDR3 coding sequence is TGTGCCAGCAACAGGGGCAACCCGTATAATTCACCCCTCCACTTT.

This clone was seen more than once but under ten times. V is TRBV30 and J is TRBJ1-2; 9 bases agree with TRBD1. Germline V CDR1 and CDR2: GTSNPN, SVGIG (reference sequence). The CDR3 covers 14 residues. V trimming: 3 bases; J trimming: 7 bases; junction bases outside the gene matches: 9. DNA of the CDR3: TGTGCCTGGAGGAAAAGGGACAGGGACGGTGGCTACACCTTC. Translated, it gives CAWRKRDRDGGYTF.

The V and J genes are TRBV5-1 and TRBJ2-1; D tentatively reads TRBD1 or TRBD2 (5 bases each). Trimming took off 0 bases at V and 0 bases at J, with 10 bases between the two ends. The CDR3 covers 16 residues. The germline V gene encodes CDR1 SGHRS and CDR2 YFSETQ. The CDR3 bases are TGCGCCAGCAGCTTGGGTCCGGGGACCTCCTACAATGAGCAGTTCTTC. Amino acid sequence: CASSLGPGTSYNEQFF.

The chain combines TRBV18 with TRBJ1-6, with a weak D call TRBD1 (5 bases). Germline CDR1 is KGHSH and CDR2 is LQKENI. Trimming left V 2 bases short and J 4 bases short, with 12 bases between. This CDR3 has 16 residues. In DNA, the CDR3 is TGTGCCAGCTCACCAGCGGTCAGGGCTTATAATTCACCCCTCCACTTT. It codes for CASSPAVRAYNSPLHF.

This sequence joins TRBV5-6 and TRBJ2-4, with D perhaps matching TRBD1 (6 bases). Germline values: CDR1 SGHDT, CDR2 YYEEEE. The CDR3 extends over 14 amino acids. The ends were cut back, 4 bases at V and 0 bases at J, with 8 bases in the middle. DNA for the CDR3: TGTGCCAGCAGCAACAGGGTAGCCAAAAACATTCAGTACTTC. Translating it yields CASSNRVAKNIQYF.

The chain uses TRBV5-7 and TRBJ1-5, with TRBD1 matching 7 bases. TRBV5-7 is treated as an ORF (open reading frame) with a function not yet certain. V trimming: 4 bases; J trimming: 5 bases; junction bases outside the gene matches: 21. The CDR3 has 19 amino acids. In DNA form, the CDR3 reads TGTGCCAGCAGCGCGCGTCCGTGGGCAGGGGGGGCGGTATATCAGCCCCAGCATTTT. This encodes CASSARPWAGGAVYQPQHF.

This clone has only a few counts. This chain connects TRBV7-2 to TRBJ2-2; D is unresolved. CDR1 is SGHTA, CDR2 FQGNSA, per germline. The V end lost 5 bases, the J end lost 7 bases, and 8 bases lay between the germline ends. CDR3 length: 12 residues. The CDR3 here is CASSPYNGELFF. DNA for the CDR3: TGTGCCAGCAGCCCATACAACGGGGAGCTGTTTTTT.

The chain links TRBV19 to TRBJ1-2; maybe TRBD1 (5 bases). The CDR3 is made up of 12 amino acids. V was cut by 5 bases and J by 7 bases, with 11 bases left in between. Germline-derived CDR1 and CDR2 are LNHDA and SQIVND (reference sequence). The CDR3 here is CASSVGTSGYTF. CDR3 DNA: TGTGCCAGTAGTGTAGGGACGAGTGGCTACACCTTC.

In its sample, this clone was seen once. The chain links TRBV7-8 to TRBJ2-7; D is undetermined. The CDR3 length is 12 residues. Germline V gives CDR1 SGHVS, CDR2 FQNEAQ. V was cut by 1 base and J by 0 bases, with 1 base left in between. In nucleotides, the CDR3 is TGTGCCAGCAGCTTAGGCTCCTACGAGCAGTACTTC. Encoded protein: CASSLGSYEQYF.

The chain employs TRBV6-5 and TRBJ1-2; 11 bases are a match to TRBD1. V dropped 4 bases and J dropped 6; count of bases not matched to a gene: 10. CDR1 and CDR2 (germline): MNHEY, SVGAGI. This CDR3 contains 16 residues. DNA for the CDR3: TGTGCCAGCAGTTTAGCCAGCGGGACAGGGGGTCATGGCTACACCTTC. Translating gives CASSLASGTGGHGYTF.

The chain combines TRBV7-9 with TRBJ1-1, with no clear D. V was trimmed by 1 base and J by 7 bases, leaving 10 bases between them. In germline, CDR1 is SEHNR, CDR2 FQNEAQ (reference sequence). The CDR3 totals 13 residues. This CDR3 is CASSLDGGLEAFF. CDR3 bases: TGTGCCAGCAGCTTAGACGGCGGCCTTGAAGCTTTCTTT.

The CDR3 nucleotides read TGTGCCAGCAGCCCTTTTGGACAGGGGTTCTCCGGGGAGCTGTTTTTT. This gives the protein CASSPFGQGFSGELFF. The J gene is TRBJ2-2, the V gene TRBV4-2; 9 nucleotides line up with TRBD1. This CDR3 has 16 residues. The V segment lost 4 bases and the J segment 6 bases; nucleotides outside the gene matches: 9. From germline, CDR1 is LGHNA and CDR2 YNFKEQ.

This sequence joins TRBV2 and TRBJ1-1, with D unresolved. The germline CDR1 and CDR2 sequences are SNHLY and FYNNEI. The CDR3 is 11 residues long. The V and J ends lost 7 bases and 7 bases respectively, with 10 bases between them. The CDR3 coding sequence is TGTGCCAGCAAGTCGGTCCTTGAAGCTTTCTTT. It is translated as CASKSVLEAFF.